These 7 T cell receptor beta chains were sequenced from one sample in a study of blood T cells in healthy people across ages. For the second PCR, which ran for about 6 to 12 cycles, a sample-barcoded 5' primer and a J-beta primer mix were used. MiXCR, run by TCRdb on the 5' RACE reads, gives a single entry per CDR3 protein. In the table there are hundreds of thousands of distinct CDR3 sequences, 20% to 30% of which are singletons. The same sample was also used in a study of T cells of mothers and their children.

Sample: blood. These receptors all stem from a boy aged 5 to 17 in good health.

The chain employs TRBV29-1 and TRBJ2-7; D is perhaps TRBD2 (6 bases). Looked up from germline, CDR1 is SQVTM and CDR2 is ANQGSEA. V dropped 2 bases and J dropped 3 bases, with 17 bases sitting between them. This CDR3 is built from 15 residues. Here the CDR3 reads CSVESPAEGIYEQYF. CDR3 bases: TGCAGCGTTGAATCCCCAGCGGAGGGGATCTACGAGCAGTACTTC.

This clonotype has just one count. Germline and junction disagree at one end, which may indicate a read error. This sequence joins TRBV12-3 or TRBV12-4 and TRBJ1-2; the D gene is possibly TRBD1 (6 bases). CDR3 length equals 15 residues. The CDR3 DNA reads TGTGCCAGCAGTTCCTACAGGGTCCCCAACTATGGCCACACCTTC. This encodes CASSSYRVPNYGHTF.

This chain joins TRBV12-3 or TRBV12-4 and TRBJ2-5, with 8 nucleotides matching TRBD1. This CDR3 has 16 amino acids. Trimming removed 0 bases from V and 5 bases from J; junction bases left unmatched: 8. DNA of the CDR3: TGTGCCAGCAGTTTAGCTGCAGGGGGCGTTTTGGAGACCCAGTACTTC. It is translated as CASSLAAGGVLETQYF.

This clonotype occurred a few times. The chain uses TRBV12-3 or TRBV12-4 and TRBJ2-5, with D possibly matching TRBD1 (6 bases). V lost 4 bases and J lost 4, with 16 bases in between. This CDR3 has 15 amino acids. CDR3 region: CASSSLGRGRETQYF. CDR3 coding DNA: TGTGCCAGCAGTTCCCTGGGCAGGGGACGAGAGACCCAGTACTTC.

The V and J genes are TRBV5-1 and TRBJ2-1; possibly TRBD1 for D (5 bases). CDR3 length equals 16 residues. Trimming took 3 bases from V and 7 from J, leaving 20 bases between them. Germline assignment: CDR1 SGHRS and CDR2 YFSETQ. The CDR3 here is CASSSPGQQLDNEQFF. CDR3 in DNA: TGCGCCAGCAGCTCCCCAGGGCAACAGCTGGATAATGAGCAGTTCTTC.

The CDR3 protein is CASSPPQTGGVNEQFF. As DNA, the CDR3 is TGTGCCAGCTCACCACCGCAGACAGGGGGCGTTAATGAGCAGTTCTTC. The rearrangement uses TRBV18 and TRBJ2-5, with 10 positions matching TRBD1. The end of the DNA is better explained by TRBJ2-1, so the J call may be wrong. There are 16 residues in the CDR3. Germline V lookup: CDR1 KGHSH, CDR2 LQKENI.

The chain carries TRBV10-3 and TRBJ1-5, with D perhaps matching TRBD1 (6 bases). Germline CDR1 is ENHRY and CDR2 is SYGVKD. The ends were cut back, 3 bases at V and 3 bases at J, with 12 bases in the middle. The CDR3 loop spans 15 amino acids. The DNA for the CDR3 is TGTGCCATCAGTGAAGGACAGTCGTACAATCAGCCCCAGCATTTT. It codes for CAISEGQSYNQPQHF.